This T cell receptor beta chain was obtained from a study of T cell repertoires and leukemia-associated antigens (dated 2019 in TCRdb). Regarding the study in general: About 5.1 to 7 million read pairs and roughly 3.3 to 5.0 million effective reads were obtained per sample, with 15 million or so effective reads obtained overall. The study aimed to identify which antigen a TCR Vbeta21 clone previously found in CML patients recognizes, using in vitro peptide stimulation of healthy T cells. The full study reports these points: No significant differences among the four groups were observed in the numbers of Vbeta genes (roughly 61), Jbeta genes (more than 12), VDJ rearrangements, or unique CDR3s. Antigen specificity and function of the expanded clones were not tested directly and required further investigation.

CDR1 MGHRA and CDR2 YSYEKL are derived from the germline V gene. Including cysteine and phenylalanine, the CDR3 has 13 amino acids. CDR3 DNA is the only sequence kept; it has 39 bases, read in frame from the first base. In its sample, this clonotype comes out as medium-sized (0.01 to 0.1%). Its antigen specificity is not known. Its ends do not fully match the called genes, so a read error is possible. TRIzol reagent was used to extract total RNA from the cultured T cells. 5' rapid amplification of cDNA ends (5'RACE) was used to amplify TCRbeta libraries from RNA. Before sequencing, Qubit, an Agilent instrument, and quantitative PCR were used to check library concentration and integrity. Sequencing of qualified libraries was performed on Illumina HiSeq or MiSeq by a commercial service provider. In the original analysis: TCR sequences in each sample were identified with MiXCR version 1.8.2. To qualify, a clone needed a CDR3 longer than four amino acids, an in-frame nucleotide length, and no stop codon. A read counted as effective if the read contained the complete CDR3 structure. Expanded clones were validated by RT-PCR with 24 Vbeta primers, GeneScan spectratyping, and Sanger sequencing. The raw public reads went through TCRdb reprocessing: fastp at Q25, MiXCR clone calling, in-frame beta chains kept. One record per CDR3 amino acid sequence lists the most common genes and DNA. These V and J calls originate from TCRdb's pipeline instead of the authors' own analysis. In all, the sample holds more than 12,000 distinct CDR3 sequences, and approximately 38% of those were seen once. The ten largest clones represent about 10% of the sample.

As a first step, the CD3+ T cells were left to rest overnight in RPMI 1640 lacking fetal bovine serum, at around 2.5 million cells/mL. CD3+ T cells were isolated from PBMCs with MACS immunomagnetic beads following the manufacturer's instructions. The sample taken for sequencing was CD3+ T cells sorted from blood and cultured. This sequence originates from a female donor in good health. Recombination linked TRBV4-1 to TRBJ2-4; 9 bases in between match TRBD1. DNA sequence: TGCGCCAGCAGCCGTCTCCCGGGACAGGGAGCAAACTTC. Its translation reads: CASSRLPGQGANF.